The clone carrying this T cell receptor beta chain showed up many times. The antigen is unknown. Time point of the sample: longitudinal time-point 2. Each TCR transcript was tagged with a 10-nucleotide random UMI during 5'RACE. TCRdb reanalysed the 5' RACE reads using MiXCR and keeps one entry per CDR3 protein. The table lists about 80,000 distinct CDR3 sequences, approximately 5.8% of them singletons, with 6.5% to 9.5% in the top ten. Unmatched junction bases numbered 4, after V lost 3 bases and J lost 2 bases. CDR1 is LGHDT, CDR2 YNNKEL, per germline (reference sequence). There are 14 residues in the CDR3. This record belongs to a study of neurological immune-mediated disorders. Study results and limitations: The study phylogenetically grouped the repertoires of 18 of 34 multiple sclerosis patients into one related-CDR3 cluster, a possible signature. The greatest degree of TCR clonal expansion was observed in HTLV-1-associated myelopathy, with the lowest in multiple sclerosis, below that of healthy controls.

The TCR was taken from a woman aged 60-70 years with multiple sclerosis. V usage is TRBV3-1 and J usage is TRBJ2-7; the match to TRBD1 covers 7 bases. The specimen sequenced was PBMCs. CDR3 sequence: CASSQETGTYEQYF. Here the CDR3 DNA reads TGTGCCAGCAGCCAGGAGACAGGGACCTACGAGCAGTACTTC.